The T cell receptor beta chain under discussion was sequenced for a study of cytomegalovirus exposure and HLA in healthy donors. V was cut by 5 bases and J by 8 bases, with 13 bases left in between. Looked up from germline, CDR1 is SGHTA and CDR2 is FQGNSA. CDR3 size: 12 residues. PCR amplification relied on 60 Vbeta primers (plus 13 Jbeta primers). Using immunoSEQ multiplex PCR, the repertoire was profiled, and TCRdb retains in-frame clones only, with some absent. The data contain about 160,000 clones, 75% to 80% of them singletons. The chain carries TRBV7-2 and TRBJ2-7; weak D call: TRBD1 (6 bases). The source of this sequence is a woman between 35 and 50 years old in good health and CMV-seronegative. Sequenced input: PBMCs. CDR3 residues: CASSPRGIKQYF. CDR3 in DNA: TGTGCCAGCAGCCCCAGGGGCATCAAGCAGTACTTC.